The 9 T cell receptor beta chains reported below all come from one sample, sequenced in a study of blood T cell repertoires in COVID-19. Repertoires were generated with immunoSEQ multiplex PCR, while TCRdb's copy carries only in-frame clones and drops some. The sample lists more than 150,000 clones, about 85% seen once, with around 1.9% in the top ten. The specimen sequenced was peripheral blood. The receptors derive from a man between 65 and 85 years old with active or convalescent COVID-19.

This chain joins TRBV12-3 or TRBV12-4 and TRBJ1-2; D gene unclear. The CDR3 is 13 amino acids. The V and J ends lost 6 bases and 6 bases respectively, with 14 bases between them. CDR3 in amino acids: CASRVRGSHGYTF. The CDR3 coding sequence is TGTGCCAGCAGAGTACGGGGTAGTCATGGCTACACCTTC.

The chain employs TRBV7-2 and TRBJ1-4, with D possibly being TRBD1 (5 bases). V gave up 1 base and J gave up 10 bases, with 13 bases separating them. Germline assignment: CDR1 SGHTA and CDR2 FQGNSA. This CDR3 spans 14 amino acids. The CDR3 bases are TGTGCCAGCAGCTTAGTTTCCACAGGCGGAAAACTGTTTTTT. Its translation is CASSLVSTGGKLFF.

The chain uses TRBV19 and TRBJ1-5, with 9 bases matching TRBD1. Germline V gives CDR1 LNHDA, CDR2 SQIVND (reference sequence). The CDR3 totals 16 residues. V was pared by 10 bases and J by 7 bases, with 17 bases of the junction left unmatched. The CDR3 region has the DNA TGTGCCACCAAAAGCCGGGACAGGGATCTGAGGCAGCCCCAGCATTTT. Its protein product is CATKSRDRDLRQPQHF.

V gene TRBV28 combines with J gene TRBJ2-3; 8 bases line up with TRBD1. The length of the CDR3 is 17 residues. The ends lost 0 bases at V and 0 bases at J; junction bases unmatched: 5. The germline V gene encodes CDR1 MDHEN and CDR2 SYDVKM. DNA of the CDR3: TGTGCCAGCAGTTTATGGGGGAGACAGGGGAGCACAGATACGCAGTATTTT. Amino acids: CASSLWGRQGSTDTQYF.

The V gene is TRBV7-9, the J gene TRBJ1-4, with a possible D match to TRBD1 (6 bases). This CDR3 contains 15 residues. Trimming removed 5 bases from V and 5 bases from J, with 15 bases in between. Germline CDR1 SEHNR, CDR2 FQNEAQ (reference sequence). The DNA of the CDR3 is TGTGCCAGCAGCCCCTGGGGGAGGGGGAATGAAAAACTGTTTTTT. It translates to CASSPWGRGNEKLFF. The complete variable domain, with remaining parts taken from reference TRBV7-9 and TRBJ1-4, reads DTGVSQNPRHKITKRGQNVTFRCDPISEHNRLYWYRQTLGQGPEFLTYFQNEAQLEKSRLLSDRFSAERPKGSFSTLEIQRTEQGDSAMYLCASSPWGRGNEKLFFGSGTQLSVL.

J is TRBJ2-2 and V is TRBV28, with D maybe TRBD2 (5 bases). This CDR3 spans 14 amino acids. Germline V gene data show CDR1 as MDHEN and CDR2 as SYDVKM. V gave up 10 bases and J gave up 0 bases, with 12 bases separating them. The CDR3 spells CATSGFANTGELFF. The DNA of the CDR3 is TGTGCCACCTCGGGGTTCGCGAACACCGGGGAGCTGTTTTTT.

This clone was seen once. The CDR3 DNA reads TGTGCCAGCAGTTTTTGGGCCAAAACCCTCGAGCAGTACTTC. Protein sequence: CASSFWAKTLEQYF. V gene TRBV6-2 or TRBV6-3 combines with J gene TRBJ2-7; D gene uncertain. Germline V gene sequence: CDR1 MNHEY, CDR2 SVGEGT. The length of the CDR3 is 14 residues. Trimming removed 4 bases at V and 6 bases at J, with 16 bases between.

This chain joins TRBV7-2 and TRBJ2-7; D might be TRBD2 (6 bases). The CDR3 extends over 13 amino acids. Germline CDR1 SGHTA, CDR2 FQGNSA. The V gene lost 5 bases and the J gene lost 6 bases, with 14 bases spanning the gap. The CDR3 sequence is CASSDQGLGEQYF. The CDR3 coding sequence is TGTGCCAGCAGCGACCAGGGACTCGGCGAGCAGTACTTC.

The chain recombines TRBV7-6 with TRBJ2-1; D is undetermined. The CDR3 is 15 amino acids. Germline lookup yields CDR1 SGHVS and CDR2 FNYEAQ. Trimming stripped 6 bases from V and 0 bases from J, with 12 bases between. The CDR3 sequence is CASRLTELSYNEQFF. The CDR3, as DNA: TGTGCCAGCAGATTGACGGAGCTCTCCTACAATGAGCAGTTCTTC.